This is a list of T cell receptor beta chains from one sample in a study of CD8 T cells in Susac syndrome. TCRdb reprocessed the immunoSEQ multiplex PCR reads via MiXCR and lists one record per CDR3 protein. The sample includes fewer than 35,000 distinct CDR3 sequences, roughly 92% seen only once; the top ten take about 0.27%. Specimen: CD8+ T cells from PBMCs. The receptors originated from a human donor in good health. Each CDR3 is given with its conserved first and last residue. A D gene is named only where the DNA matches it firmly. Clone size appears in some rows only: once, few, many, or a class for an expanded clone.

TRBV19	NA	TRBJ2-5	NA	TGTGCCAGTAGTATAGGAAGTTGGGAACACCAAGAGACCCAGTACTTC	CASSIGSWEHQETQYF
TRBV7-8	TRBD1	TRBJ2-7	few	TGTGCCAGCAGCCCGACTGGGACAGGGGGCAGTGAGCAGTACTTC	CASSPTGTGGSEQYF
TRBV6-2/TRBV6-3	NA	TRBJ2-7	NA	TGTGCCAGCACAGCAGGCGCCTACGAGCAGTACTTC	CASTAGAYEQYF
TRBV6-1	NA	TRBJ2-2	NA	TGTGCCAGCAAGGACGGCGCGTTGGACACCGGGGAGCTGTTTTTT	CASKDGALDTGELFF
TRBV7-9	NA	TRBJ1-4	NA	TGTGCCAGCAGCTTAGGACAGGCTGCAACTAATGAAAAACTGTTTTTT	CASSLGQAATNEKLFF
TRBV2	NA	TRBJ2-1	NA	TGTGCCAGCAGTGAAATGGCGCGGGGCCAGGAGCAGTTCTTC	CASSEMARGQEQFF
TRBV12-3/TRBV12-4	NA	TRBJ1-1	NA	TGTGCCAGCAGTTTAGGTCAGGGGTACACTGAAGCTTTCTTT	CASSLGQGYTEAFF
TRBV6-6	TRBD1	TRBJ2-3	NA	TGTGCCAGCAATGACCGGGACAGGGGCACAGATACGCAGTATTTT	CASNDRDRGTDTQYF
TRBV20-1	NA	TRBJ2-5	NA	TGCAGTGCTAGAGCCGGCAGGGGCTTAGGGGAGACCCAGTACTTC	CSARAGRGLGETQYF
TRBV7-6	TRBD1	TRBJ1-2	NA	TGTGCCAGCAGCCAGGGGGCGTCTATCTATGGCTACACCTTC	CASSQGASIYGYTF
TRBV5-6	NA	TRBJ1-5	NA	TGTGCCAGCAGCACCGGGCGGCAGCCCCAGCATTTT	CASSTGRQPQHF
TRBV9	TRBD2	TRBJ2-7	NA	TGTGCCAGCAGCGTAGGGGGTAGCGGGGCGTACGAGCAGTACTTC	CASSVGGSGAYEQYF
TRBV20-1	NA	TRBJ2-2	few	TGCAGTGCTAGGGCTCCGAACACCGGGGAGCTGTTTTTT	CSARAPNTGELFF
TRBV27	NA	TRBJ2-6	NA	TGTGCCAGCGCTGACCCTGGGGCCAACGTCCTGACTTTC	CASADPGANVLTF
TRBV6-1	NA	TRBJ2-3	NA	TGTGCCAGCAGCCGATACCCCCGGACTAGCACAGATACGCAGTATTTT	CASSRYPRTSTDTQYF
TRBV27	NA	TRBJ2-1	NA	TGTGCCAGCAGTTTGGGACGGACTCTCTACAATGAGCAGTTCTTC	CASSLGRTLYNEQFF
TRBV5-6	TRBD1	TRBJ1-5	NA	TGTGCCAGCAGCTTGACAGGGGCGCATCAGCCCCAGCATTTT	CASSLTGAHQPQHF
TRBV29-1	NA	TRBJ1-2	NA	TGCAGCGTTGAAGCGGAGAACTATGGCTACACCTTC	CSVEAENYGYTF
TRBV12-3/TRBV12-4	TRBD1	TRBJ1-1	NA	TGTGCCAGCAGTTCCTGGACAGGTACTGAAGCTTTCTTT	CASSSWTGTEAFF
TRBV2	NA	TRBJ2-4	NA	TGTGCCAGCATCCAGACACCAGACAGGACCCAAAACATTCAGTACTTC	CASIQTPDRTQNIQYF
TRBV5-1	TRBD1	TRBJ1-1	NA	TGCGCCAGCAGGGGGGACAGGGGGTACACTGAAGCTTTCTTT	CASRGDRGYTEAFF
TRBV4-3	NA	TRBJ2-1	NA	TGCGCCAGCAGCCCGTTCCGGGGGGACAACAATGAGCAGTTCTTC	CASSPFRGDNNEQFF
TRBV18	NA	TRBJ1-2	NA	TGTGCCAGCTCACCAGAGGCCTCCTCTACCTATGGCTACACCTTC	CASSPEASSTYGYTF
TRBV20-1	NA	TRBJ2-4	once	TGCAGTGCTAGGCCCGAAACGGAAGGCAAAAACATTCAGTACTTC	CSARPETEGKNIQYF
TRBV5-1	TRBD1	TRBJ2-7	once	TGCGCCAGCAGCTTGGAGGGGACAGGGGACTACGAGCAGTACTTC	CASSLEGTGDYEQYF
TRBV11-2	TRBD1	TRBJ1-6	NA	TGTGCCAGCAGCTGGACAGGGAACCCCTATAATTCACCCCTCCACTTT	CASSWTGNPYNSPLHF
TRBV12-3/TRBV12-4	TRBD1	TRBJ2-6	NA	TGTGCCAGCAGGAATACGGGACAGGGGAACTCTGGGGCCAACGTCCTGACTTTC	CASRNTGQGNSGANVLTF
TRBV10-2	TRBD2	TRBJ2-7	NA	TGCGCCAGCAGTGGGAGTAGCGGGGCGGAGACTTACTACGAGCAGTACTTC	CASSGSSGAETYYEQYF
TRBV7-2	TRBD1	TRBJ2-5	NA	TGTGCCAGCAGCCATAACAGGGGGCTGGAGACCCAGTACTTC	CASSHNRGLETQYF
TRBV20-1	NA	TRBJ1-2	NA	TGCAGTGCTAGAGACCGACAGGACGATCACATTCATGGCTACACCTTC	CSARDRQDDHIHGYTF
TRBV5-1	NA	TRBJ2-3	NA	TGCGCCAGCAGCCCCCCCGTGAGGGATACGCAGTATTTT	CASSPPVRDTQYF